This T cell receptor beta chain was sequenced during a study of control samples from healthy donors and cancer patients. Using immunoSEQ multiplex PCR, the repertoire was profiled, and TCRdb retains in-frame clones only, with some absent. The sample carries 140,000 or so clones, 75% to 90% recorded once. CDR3 length equals 14 residues. The V gene lost 4 bases and the J gene lost 3 bases, with 11 bases spanning the gap. Germline CDR1 is SGHTA and CDR2 is FQGNSA. This chain joins TRBV7-2 and TRBJ2-3; no reliable D call. This sequence was found in a man aged 25 to 40 in good health. The sample consisted of blood. The CDR3 region has the DNA TGTGCCAGCAGCTCTGGCGGAGTGACAGATACGCAGTATTTT. Amino acid sequence: CASSSGGVTDTQYF.